These T cell receptor beta chains were read from a single sample in a study of CXCR3-negative and CXCR3-positive naive CD8 T cells. TCRdb reanalyzed the 5' RACE reads, giving one entry per CDR3 protein sequence and no DNA. The sample totals 5,000 to 6,500 distinct CDR3 sequences. Source material: naive CXCR3+ CD8+ T cells from blood. The receptors stem from a human donor in good health. Some clones in this sample may be carry-over from other donors' samples. The CDR3 runs from the conserved cysteine through the conserved F or W. A clone size is listed for some rows: how often the clone was seen (once, few, many), or a class if it is expanded.

clone_size: .; v_call: TRBV9; j_call: TRBJ1-2; cdr3_aa: CASSGDWVDGYTF
clone_size: .; v_call: TRBV29-1; j_call: TRBJ1-1; cdr3_aa: CSALLPRGANTEAFF
clone_size: medium-sized; v_call: TRBV29-1; j_call: TRBJ2-2; cdr3_aa: CSVFHLAGEGELFF
clone_size: medium-sized; v_call: TRBV10-3; j_call: TRBJ2-5; cdr3_aa: CAISDWRIQETQYF
clone_size: medium-sized; v_call: TRBV29-1; j_call: TRBJ1-1; cdr3_aa: CSAPVGGQEAFF
clone_size: medium-sized; v_call: TRBV2; j_call: TRBJ2-3; cdr3_aa: CASRDPDTLGTDTQYF
clone_size: .; v_call: TRBV20-1; j_call: TRBJ2-7; cdr3_aa: CSARESGSSYEQYF
clone_size: medium-sized; v_call: TRBV6-5; j_call: TRBJ1-2; cdr3_aa: CASTQRQGGGYTF
clone_size: .; v_call: TRBV6-2/TRBV6-3; j_call: TRBJ2-1; cdr3_aa: CASDGPTGGLAHEQFF
clone_size: medium-sized; v_call: TRBV7-2; j_call: TRBJ1-5; cdr3_aa: CASSPWTGNQPQHF
clone_size: .; v_call: TRBV6-2/TRBV6-3; j_call: TRBJ2-3; cdr3_aa: CASSYGLAGVETDTQYF
clone_size: .; v_call: TRBV7-9; j_call: TRBJ2-1; cdr3_aa: CASSLTTLGLAGVNEQFF
clone_size: .; v_call: TRBV4-1; j_call: TRBJ1-1; cdr3_aa: CASVQGGLGTEAFF
clone_size: .; v_call: TRBV2; j_call: TRBJ2-3; cdr3_aa: CASSRGLGDTQYF
clone_size: .; v_call: TRBV24-1; j_call: TRBJ2-5; cdr3_aa: CATSESTWATQYF
clone_size: .; v_call: TRBV19; j_call: TRBJ1-2; cdr3_aa: CASSIGGSNYGYTF
clone_size: medium-sized; v_call: TRBV7-8; j_call: TRBJ2-2; cdr3_aa: CASSLAFGELFF
clone_size: .; v_call: TRBV19; j_call: TRBJ2-1; cdr3_aa: CASSIAPGTMLAFYNEQFF
clone_size: .; v_call: TRBV5-1; j_call: TRBJ2-7; cdr3_aa: CASSFSRLAHYEQYF
clone_size: medium-sized; v_call: TRBV29-1; j_call: TRBJ2-2; cdr3_aa: CSVEDRGGTGELFF
clone_size: .; v_call: TRBV5-1; j_call: TRBJ2-5; cdr3_aa: CASSFPQRGRQETQYF
clone_size: .; v_call: TRBV12-3/TRBV12-4; j_call: TRBJ1-5; cdr3_aa: CASSSGRNQPQHF
clone_size: medium-sized; v_call: TRBV20-1; j_call: TRBJ2-1; cdr3_aa: CSARGSGRALSYNEQFF
clone_size: medium-sized; v_call: TRBV20-1; j_call: TRBJ2-7; cdr3_aa: CSAREIVEFHEQYF
clone_size: .; v_call: TRBV4-2; j_call: TRBJ2-2; cdr3_aa: CASSQDRLAGVDGELFF
clone_size: .; v_call: TRBV27; j_call: TRBJ1-2; cdr3_aa: CASSLGLTYGYTF
clone_size: .; v_call: TRBV14; j_call: TRBJ2-2; cdr3_aa: CASSQDPQNTGELFF
clone_size: .; v_call: TRBV4-2; j_call: TRBJ1-2; cdr3_aa: CASSQEGSSHDGYTF
clone_size: .; v_call: TRBV20-1; j_call: TRBJ1-2; cdr3_aa: CSERGPKLHYGYTF